These 19 T cell receptor beta chains were all obtained from the same sample, sequenced in a study of read filtering for tumor transcriptome and immune sequencing. The library was built from about 370 ng RNA with molecular barcoded adaptors for alpha/delta and beta/gamma chains. TCRdb re-analysed the reads in MiXCR, keeping a single row per CDR3 protein. The data hold fewer than 90,000 distinct CDR3 sequences, with approximately 13% observed a single time. Sample: a population of CD138-negative cells sorted from bone marrow. These receptors were collected from a donor at least 40 years old with multiple myeloma.

This clonotype has ten or more counts. This chain uses TRBV5-1 with TRBJ2-7, with 7 nucleotides matching TRBD1. From germline, CDR1 is SGHRS and CDR2 YFSETQ. This CDR3 spans 14 amino acids. Trimming took 2 bases from V and 1 from J; bases not matched to a gene: 3. The CDR3 coding sequence is TGCGCCAGCAGCTTAACGACAGGGTCCTACGAGCAGTACTTC. Its translation is CASSLTTGSYEQYF.

In the case of this clonotype: A read error is possible here, since a much larger clone lies one base away. This chain joins TRBV12-3 or TRBV12-4 and TRBJ2-4; TRBD2 matches at 9 bases. The CDR3 has 13 amino acids. In DNA form, the CDR3 reads TGTGCCAGCAGTGGCGGGAGGGGTGACATTCAGTGCTTC. As protein: CASSGGRGDIQCF.

This clonotype was seen many times. This chain joins TRBV12-3 or TRBV12-4 and TRBJ1-5; D is uncertain. The CDR3 is 15 amino acids. V lost 7 bases to trimming and J lost 0 bases, with 13 bases between them. CDR3: CASTLTGDSNQPQHF. CDR3 DNA: TGTGCCAGCACCTTGACGGGTGATAGCAATCAGCCCCAGCATTTT.

The chain has TRBV18 and TRBJ2-2, with a weak D call TRBD1 (6 bases). The CDR3 loop spans 15 amino acids. Germline lookup yields CDR1 KGHSH and CDR2 LQKENI. Trimming removed 3 bases at V and 8 bases at J, with 16 bases between. In nucleotides, the CDR3 is TGTGCCAGCTCACCGGGGGACACTCTCCCTGGGGAGCTGTTTTTT. The encoded protein is CASSPGDTLPGELFF.

This clonotype appeared many times. V gene TRBV7-2 combines with J gene TRBJ2-1, with D possibly matching TRBD2 (6 bases). V was trimmed by 1 base and J by 5 bases, leaving 12 bases between them. The germline V gene encodes CDR1 SGHTA and CDR2 FQGNSA. CDR3 length: 15 amino acids. DNA of the CDR3: TGTGCCAGCAGCTTAGGCGCAGGGAGGCACAATGAGCAGTTCTTC. Its translation: CASSLGAGRHNEQFF. The variable domain in full, with the rest retrieved from reference TRBV7-2 and TRBJ2-1, is GAGVSQSPSNKVTEKGKDVELRCDPISGHTALYWYRQSLGQGLEFLIYFQGNSAPDKSGLPSDRFSAERTGGSVSTLTIQRTQQEDSAVYLCASSLGAGRHNEQFFGPGTRLTVL.

Turning to this clonotype: A much more abundant neighbour one base away suggests this may be a read error. The chain couples TRBV20-1 to TRBJ2-7, with 10 bases identical to TRBD2. The CDR3 totals 13 residues. CDR1 is DFQATT and CDR2 is SNEGSKA in the germline V gene (reference sequence). As DNA, the CDR3 is TGCAGTGCTAGCCTAGCGGGAGTTTACGATCAGTACTTC. Its protein product is CSASLAGVYDQYF.

The chain couples TRBV6-1 to TRBJ2-5; D may be TRBD1 (6 bases). With 6 bases removed from V and 0 bases from J, the gap between germline ends came to 8 bases. The CDR3 consists of 13 residues. Germline loops: CDR1 MNHNS, CDR2 SASEGT. CDR3 amino acids: CASRDSYQETQYF. The CDR3 DNA sequence: TGTGCCAGCAGGGACAGTTACCAAGAGACCCAGTACTTC.

Many counts were recorded for this clonotype. The J gene is TRBJ1-2, the V gene TRBV18; D is undetermined. Per germline, CDR1 KGHSH and CDR2 LQKENI. Trimming took off 3 bases at V and 8 bases at J, with 13 bases between the two ends. The CDR3 is 13 amino acids. CDR3 nucleotide sequence: TGTGCCAGCTCACCTCCTGCCGGCGGCGGCTACACCTTC. Translating gives CASSPPAGGGYTF.

This clonotype was seen at least ten times. The chain employs TRBV20-1 and TRBJ2-7, with D unclear. This CDR3 is 14 amino acids long. Per the germline V gene, CDR1 is DFQATT and CDR2 is SNEGSKA (reference sequence). Trimming took 0 bases from V and 2 from J, leaving 11 bases between them. CDR3 nucleotide sequence: TGCAGTGCTAGAGATCGGGTTAAAACCTACGAGCAGTACTTC. It yields the protein CSARDRVKTYEQYF.

At least ten counts were recorded for this clonotype. V and J are TRBV28 and TRBJ1-2; the match to TRBD1 covers 10 bases. The CDR3 length is 15 residues. Trimming removed 2 bases from V and 5 bases from J; junction bases left unmatched: 5. The germline V gene has CDR1 MDHEN and CDR2 SYDVKM. In DNA form, the CDR3 reads TGTGCCAGCAGTTTAGCCGGACAGGGGGTATATGGCTACACCTTC. Translated: CASSLAGQGVYGYTF.

This clonotype was observed many times. The chain carries TRBV2 and TRBJ2-6; 8 bases fit TRBD1. The CDR3 runs 17 residues. V lost 3 bases to trimming and J lost 2 bases; unmatched junction nucleotides: 6. The germline V gene has CDR1 SNHLY and CDR2 FYNNEI. In nucleotides, the CDR3 is TGTGCCAGCAGTGACGTGACAGGGGTCGCTGGGGCCAACGTCCTGACTTTC. Its protein product is CASSDVTGVAGANVLTF.

Details on this clonotype: The junction departs from the called germline gene at one end, perhaps through a read error. V gene TRBV5-1 combines with J gene TRBJ2-5, with 9 bases identical to TRBD2. Germline CDR1 and CDR2: SGHRS and YFSETQ. The CDR3 is made up of 16 amino acids. DNA for the CDR3: TGCGCCTGCAGCTCTATAATGGCGGGAGGGCCGGAGACCCAGTACTTC. Translating gives CACSSIMAGGPETQYF.

The genes are TRBV6-5 and TRBJ1-1; D might be TRBD1 (6 bases). In germline, CDR1 is MNHEY, CDR2 SVGAGI. The V and J ends lost 2 bases and 0 bases respectively, with 10 bases between them. The CDR3 has 15 residues. Here the CDR3 DNA reads TGTGCCAGCAGTTACGGGGGCAGACTGAACACTGAAGCTTTCTTT. Protein sequence: CASSYGGRLNTEAFF.

The rearrangement uses TRBV7-3 and TRBJ2-1; D perhaps matches TRBD2 (6 bases). The CDR3 consists of 16 residues. Trimming removed 0 bases from V and 1 base from J, with 10 bases in between. CDR1 is SGHTA, CDR2 FQGTGA, per germline. CDR3 residues: CASSLTPGGSYNEQFF. CDR3 nucleotides: TGTGCCAGCAGCTTAACCCCTGGGGGGTCCTACAATGAGCAGTTCTTC.

The sample holds many counts of this clonotype. The chain joins TRBV5-1 to TRBJ2-2, with no clear D. The V end was cut by 3 bases, the J end by 3 bases, with 6 bases between. The CDR3 spans 13 residues. Looked up from germline, CDR1 is SGHRS and CDR2 is YFSETQ. CDR3 DNA sequence: TGCGCCAGCAGCTCTACAGACACCGGGGAGCTGTTTTTT. It is translated as CASSSTDTGELFF.

This clonotype was found many times. J is TRBJ2-1 and V is TRBV19; unclear D gene. CDR3 length equals 13 residues. Germline CDR1 reads LNHDA; CDR2 reads SQIVND (reference sequence). Trimming removed 5 bases from V and 0 bases from J, with 5 bases in between. The CDR3 loop is CASSPDSYNEQFF. The CDR3 nucleotides are TGTGCCAGTAGTCCCGACTCCTACAATGAGCAGTTCTTC.

This clonotype was observed at least ten times. This chain uses TRBV30 with TRBJ2-7; 10 bases are shared with TRBD1. Losses at the gene ends were 0 bases for V and 5 bases for J; bases not matched to a gene: 4. This CDR3 comprises 14 residues. The germline gives CDR1 GTSNPN, CDR2 SVGIG (reference sequence). CDR3 DNA: TGTGCCTGGAGTGTGACAGGGGGCGCCGACGAGCAGTACTTC. Protein product: CAWSVTGGADEQYF.

This clonotype appeared many times. The chain combines TRBV20-1 with TRBJ1-5, with TRBD1 identical over 7 bases. The CDR3 spans 13 residues. CDR1 and CDR2 from the germline V gene are DFQATT and SNEGSKA (reference sequence). Unmatched junction bases numbered 5, after V lost 6 bases and J lost 3 bases. The CDR3, as DNA: TGCAGTGCCAGGGGGAAATTCAATCAGCCCCAGCATTTT. Its protein product is CSARGKFNQPQHF.

This clonotype was found many times. This chain links TRBV12-5 with TRBJ2-1; 8 nucleotides line up with TRBD2. J was trimmed by 1 base and V by 7 bases; bases with no gene match: 9. The CDR3 runs 16 residues. Per germline, CDR1 LGHNT and CDR2 FRNRAP. CDR3: CASVVSQRESYNEQFF. In nucleotides, the CDR3 is TGTGCTAGTGTTGTTAGTCAGCGGGAGTCCTACAATGAGCAGTTCTTC.